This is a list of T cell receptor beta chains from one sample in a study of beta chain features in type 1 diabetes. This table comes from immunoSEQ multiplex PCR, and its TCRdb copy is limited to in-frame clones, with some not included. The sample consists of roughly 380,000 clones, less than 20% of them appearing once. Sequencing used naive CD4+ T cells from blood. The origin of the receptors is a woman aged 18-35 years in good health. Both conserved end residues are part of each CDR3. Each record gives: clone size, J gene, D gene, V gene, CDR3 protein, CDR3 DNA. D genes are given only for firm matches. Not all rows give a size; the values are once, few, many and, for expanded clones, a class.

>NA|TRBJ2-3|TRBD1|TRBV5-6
CASRRLGQGTDTQYF
TGTGCCAGCAGAAGGCTGGGACAGGGCACAGATACGCAGTATTTT
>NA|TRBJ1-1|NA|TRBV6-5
CASSYSIEGMNTEAFF
TGTGCCAGCAGTTACTCGATAGAGGGTATGAACACTGAAGCTTTCTTT
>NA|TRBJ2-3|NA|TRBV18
CASSPPQRGTDTQYF
TGTGCCAGCTCACCACCACAGCGGGGCACAGATACGCAGTATTTT
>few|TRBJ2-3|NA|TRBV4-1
CASSQALQRDTQYF
TGCGCCAGCAGCCAAGCCCTCCAGCGGGATACGCAGTATTTT
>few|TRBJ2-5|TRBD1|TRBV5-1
CASSLDAGGGKTQYF
TGCGCCAGCAGCTTGGACGCAGGGGGCGGTAAGACCCAGTACTTC
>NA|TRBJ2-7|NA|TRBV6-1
CASSGHSPYEQYF
TGTGCCAGCAGCGGACATTCCCCCTACGAGCAGTACTTC
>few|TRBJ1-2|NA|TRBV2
CASSEVQGFGYTF
TGTGCCAGCAGTGAAGTTCAGGGATTTGGCTACACCTTC
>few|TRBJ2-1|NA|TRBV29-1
CSVALRVEQFF
TGCAGCGTTGCCCTGAGAGTTGAGCAGTTCTTC
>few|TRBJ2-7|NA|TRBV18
CASSRRQDYEQYF
TGTGCCAGCTCAAGGAGACAGGACTACGAGCAGTACTTC
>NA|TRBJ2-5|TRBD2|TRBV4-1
CASSQDPSGGAGETQYF
TGCGCCAGCAGCCAAGATCCTAGCGGGGGGGCTGGGGAGACCCAGTACTTC
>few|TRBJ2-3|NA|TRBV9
CASSGRGTDTQYF
TGTGCCAGCAGTGGCAGGGGAACAGATACGCAGTATTTT
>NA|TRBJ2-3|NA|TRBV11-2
CASSLVATDTQYF
TGTGCCAGCAGCTTAGTAGCGACAGATACGCAGTATTTT
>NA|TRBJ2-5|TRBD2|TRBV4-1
CASSQDETSGAQETQYF
TGCGCCAGCAGCCAAGATGAAACTAGCGGTGCCCAAGAGACCCAGTACTTC
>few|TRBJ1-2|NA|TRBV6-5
CATSRAGVSYGYTF
TGTGCCACCTCCAGGGCAGGGGTATCCTATGGCTACACCTTC
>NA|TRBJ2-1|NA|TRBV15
CATSRESDWINEQFF
TGTGCCACCAGCAGAGAATCGGACTGGATCAATGAGCAGTTCTTC
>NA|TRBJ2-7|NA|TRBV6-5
CASSYPGRGYEQYF
TGTGCCAGCAGTTACCCGGGCAGGGGCTACGAGCAGTACTTC
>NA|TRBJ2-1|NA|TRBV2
CASSEGASYNEQFF
TGTGCCAGCAGTGAGGGAGCCTCCTACAATGAGCAGTTCTTC
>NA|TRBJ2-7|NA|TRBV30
CAWSSNSPHEQYF
TGTGCCTGGAGTTCCAACAGTCCCCACGAGCAGTACTTC
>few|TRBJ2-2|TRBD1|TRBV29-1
CSARTGGNTGELFF
TGCAGCGCTAGGACAGGGGGGAACACCGGGGAGCTGTTTTTT
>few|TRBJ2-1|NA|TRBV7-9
CASSLRSSGNEQFF
TGTGCCAGCAGCTTGAGGAGCTCCGGCAATGAGCAGTTCTTC